This T cell receptor beta chain comes out of a study of radiation and T cells in renal cell carcinoma (dated by TCRdb to about 2020). About the study as a whole: A total of 50 to 55 samples underwent TCR beta sequencing, made up of approximately 26 tumors and roughly 27 peripheral blood samples. Across all 50 or so samples, roughly 3,700,000 unique CDR3 nucleotide sequences encoding roughly 2,800,000 unique CDR3 amino acid sequences were identified.

Following the manufacturer's recommendations, the immunoSEQ kit was used to generate TCR beta libraries from genomic DNA. To prepare libraries, a first multiplex PCR with proprietary primers was run, followed by a second PCR that added unique barcodes, and a bead cleanup was done after each round. Each sample batch included a kit-provided positive control reaction and a negative control reaction. The final libraries were assessed on an Agilent 4200 TapeStation D1000 ScreenTape, pooled by volume, and quantified by qPCR. Sequencing was performed on an Illumina NextSeq500 with a MidOutput 150-cycle cartridge, and 156 Read1 and 15 Index1 cycles were run with kit custom primers. The pooled library was loaded at around 1 pM with roughly 19% PhiX control spiked in. On the study's bioinformatics: Vendor-processed data were analyzed in R, and a clonotype was defined as all T cells sharing the same CDR3 nucleotide sequence. In the clone abundance analyses, frequencies in each sample were normalized to that sample's 10,000 most abundant clones. Before analysis, public T cell clones were removed, and these numbered fewer than five per sample on average. The dominant motif analysis was done with ImmunoMap using the PAM10 matrix, a gap penalty of 30, and a homology threshold of 0.3, and motifs with a cumulative frequency of at least 0.01 were considered dominant. This is the immuneACCESS table as TCRdb keeps it, with only in-frame sequences that have V and J called. A part of the clones is gone; compared with another copy, unresolved V genes explain less than half, and the rest is unexplained. The V and J calls and clone size are taken from that table; D and trimming were inferred from the DNA. The sample table holds fewer than 10,000 clones, of which approximately 64% were seen once. The ten largest make up over 35% of the sample.

Overall study outcomes, separate from this receptor: Only small tumor regions of approximately 1 g were available, so intratumoral heterogeneity was not captured. With a single-armed trial design, the study had no way to address how radiation dose or scheduling affects the TCR repertoire. Irradiated tumors showed higher TCR clonality than controls, with the top 100 clonotypes averaging about 50% of the repertoire versus about 45% in nephrectomy-only tumors. A greater number of dominant CDR3 motifs was detected in irradiated tumors than in control tumors, and a larger share of the repertoire was occupied by these motifs in irradiated tumors than in control tumors.

The cysteine opens and the phenylalanine closes a CDR3 of 15 amino acids. Solely the CDR3 DNA is kept, with 45 bases framed from the first base. V loses 2 bases, J loses 0 bases, and the germline ends lie 9 bases apart. CDR1 and CDR2 (SEHNR, FQNEAQ) derive from the germline V gene (reference sequence). Worth noting for this clone: Its specific antigen is unknown. The sample holds no much larger clone one base away, and base qualities are not on file.

The time point label here, explained by the study, means: tumor resected at nephrectomy. Per the publication, the treatment or condition label means: treatment-naive control, cytoreductive nephrectomy. Control tumors were obtained from treatment-naive renal cell carcinoma patients in whom cytoreductive nephrectomy was performed without prior radiation. Every patient's renal cell carcinoma showed clear cell pathology. The control tumors sequenced for TCR were resected between about 2011 and 2014 from 11 males and a few females whose median age was roughly 53 years (range roughly 35 to 85). Tumors were mechanically dissociated, digested with collagenase/hyaluronidase at 37 °C, processed in gentleMACS C tubes, and stored in liquid nitrogen. Genomic DNA for TCR sequencing was prepared using the QIAamp DNA Blood Mini Kit (Qiagen). Only samples passing all quality control checks were included in the analyses.

The source was tumor tissue, collected from a patient whose treatment was nephrectomy without radiotherapy. The source of this sequence is a woman aged 70-85 years with renal cell carcinoma. Recombination joined TRBV7-9 with TRBJ2-3; the D gene is perhaps TRBD2, from 6 matching bases. The CDR3 region: CASSLTGGSTDTQYF. The DNA sequence is as follows: TGTGCCAGCAGCTTAACCGGGGGAAGCACAGATACGCAGTATTTT.